Reported below is one T cell receptor (beta chain). No antigen is known for it. It has no much larger one-base neighbor in the sample; base qualities were not kept. Spanning cysteine to phenylalanine, the CDR3 consists of 14 amino acids. Only the CDR3 part of the read is kept: 42 bases, read in frame from the first base. Based on the germline V gene, the CDR1 and CDR2 sequences are SGDLS and YYNGEE. Between the V and J ends, shortened by 4 bases and 4 bases respectively, the junction contains 14 bases. Naive and memory CD4+ T cells were separated from cryopreserved PBMCs by first enriching for CD4 and then performing EasySep naive CD4+ T cell enrichment. PBMCs were isolated from leukapheresis product or whole blood by Ficoll-Paque PLUS gradient centrifugation. PBMCs were either cryopreserved at -140 degrees C or used fresh in the expansion assay. The QIAamp Micro DNA Kit was used to extract genomic DNA from the CD4+ T cells.

Deep-resolution immunoSEQ TCR-beta sequencing was performed on DNA from uncultured naive and memory CD4+ T cells. In the authors' own workflow: During preprocessing, nonproductive sequences were discarded, as were any CDR3s that did not begin with C, did not end with F or W, or were shorter than 7 amino acids. Cultured and uncultured naive and memory CD4+ repertoires were searched for CDR3s previously identified as spike- and CEF-reactive. CDR3 homology was quantified as pairwise Levenshtein distance, calculated with the stringdist R package after three terminal residues were trimmed from each end. TCRdb limited this immuneACCESS table to in-frame rearrangements with V and J called. A share of clones is missing; checked studies link under half to unresolved V genes, and the rest is unexplained. V and J calls and clone size are copied from that table; D and trimming were computed from the DNA. Counted in this sample were under 50,000 clones; over 75% of them appeared once. The biggest ten clones account for 9.2% of the sample.

The data are from a study of CD4 T cells in relation to SARS-CoV-2 and coronaviruses (dated by TCRdb to about 2021). In the study overall: Across all 12 patients in the full convalescent cohort, ages ranged from about 21 to 75 years, with a median of 38. Of the 12 convalescent patients, 8 were male and 4 were female, and two of the subjects were Hispanic. HLA restriction was mapped for shared crossreactive spike epitopes using patient-derived lymphoblastoid cell lines. At the level of individual TCR clonotypes, the study measured memory CD4+ T cell crossreactivity between SARS-CoV-2 spike protein and common cold coronavirus spike proteins. Samples from three pre-COVID donors and the naive versus memory experiments were sequenced with the Adaptive Biotechnologies TCR-sequencing kit; other data were Illumina-based. A different, Illumina-based TCR-beta assay was used to sequence expansion assays from other donors in the study.

Results the study describes overall, beyond this receptor: Because the crossreactivity analysis focused on spike protein, crossreactivity against other viral proteins was not assessed. Because no donor provided both pre-pandemic and post-infection samples, tracing the source of pre-existing responses was limited. Significantly weaker SARS-CoV-2-driven expansion was shown by crossreactive clones than by monoreactive clones, consistent with antigenic imprinting. The study was limited by small numbers of patients and tested TCRs. Approximately 60% of donors had memory CD4+ clonotypes that crossrecognized SARS-CoV-2 and at least one common cold coronavirus spike. Sequencing naive versus memory cells indicated that the assay picks up memory recall responses, not primary responses primed during culture.

The TCR originated in an adult with COVID-19. This receptor chain uses TRBV9 and TRBJ1-1; matching of 5 bases hints at TRBD1 as the D gene. Sequenced sample: memory CD4+ T cells from PBMCs. What this sample's cell subset or site label stands for: memory (non-naive) CD4+ T cells. The CDR3 region has the sequence CASSPTGASTEAFF. DNA sequence: TGTGCCAGCAGCCCGACCGGGGCGAGCACTGAAGCTTTCTTT.